This TCR beta chain was captured by sequencing in a study of T cell responses to AZD1222 COVID-19 vaccine. Clones were read by immunoSEQ multiplex PCR, and TCRdb kept only the in-frame ones, dropping some. The data show 140,000 to 150,000 clones, 90% to 95% seen once. The study, taken as a whole, reports: Seropositive at baseline were only a handful of AZD1222 recipients. Repertoire sampling occurred only after the peak T cell response.

Trimming cost V 0 bases and J 0 bases; bases outside gene matches: 6. The germline CDR1 and CDR2 sequences are SGHRS and YFSETQ. CDR3 length: 17 residues. In the case of this clone: Its cognate antigen is unknown.

This TCR was recovered from an adult in good health. The chain couples TRBV5-1 to TRBJ2-7, with 10 bases fitting TRBD2. Sequencing used peripheral blood, obtained on day 0 of AZD1222 vaccination. CDR3 sequence (DNA): TGCGCCAGCAGCTTGGGACTAGCGGGCCTAAGCTCCTACGAGCAGTACTTC. Protein: CASSLGLAGLSSYEQYF.